The clone carrying this TCR beta chain was seen more than once but under ten times. TCRdb keeps only in-frame clones here, not all; method: immunoSEQ multiplex PCR. The data show about 480,000 clones, with around 89% seen just once and about 2% held by the top ten. This sample stems from a study of blood T cell repertoires in COVID-19. Cohorts were assigned according to the clinical history that participants reported. This clonotype was sampled from a woman between 40 and 55 years old who had recovered from COVID-19. Sequences were obtained from PBMCs or T cells enriched from blood (not recorded which).

Here the CDR3 reads CASSLGGQSLSGNTIYF. DNA for the CDR3: TGCGCCAGCAGCTTGGGGGGACAGAGCCTCTCTGGAAACACCATATATTTT. V is TRBV5-1 and J is TRBJ1-3; 7 bases are shared with TRBD1. V dropped 0 bases and J dropped 0; count of bases not matched to a gene: 6. The CDR3 loop spans 17 amino acids. Per germline, CDR1 SGHRS and CDR2 YFSETQ.